These 32 T cell receptor beta chains were sequenced from one sample in a study of blood T cell repertoires in COVID-19. Only in-frame clones appear in the TCRdb table, and some are missing; sequencing was by immunoSEQ multiplex PCR. The repertoire holds around 480,000 clones, with roughly 88% as singletons. Sequences were obtained from peripheral blood. These receptors were obtained from a woman in her 50s with COVID-19, enrolled during active disease.

In this sample, this clone turned up once. The chain has TRBV5-1 and TRBJ1-1; D call uncertain. Deletions cut 2 bases from V and 5 bases from J, with 13 bases between. CDR1 and CDR2 (germline): SGHRS, YFSETQ. The CDR3 has 14 residues. The CDR3, as DNA: TGCGCCAGCAGCTTAGGAGTGTCGGAGACTGAAGCTTTCTTT. It yields the protein CASSLGVSETEAFF.

The gene calls are TRBV7-8 and TRBJ1-2; 8 positions agree with TRBD1. V lost 8 bases to trimming and J lost 8 bases; unmatched junction nucleotides: 10. The CDR3 is 13 residues long. Germline values: CDR1 SGHVS, CDR2 FQNEAQ. CDR3: CASLDRGRGGYTF. CDR3 coding DNA: TGTGCCAGCCTCGACAGGGGTAGGGGAGGCTACACCTTC. The entire variable domain, with the rest obtained from reference TRBV7-8 and TRBJ1-2, is as follows: GAGVSQSPRYKVAKRGQDVALRCDPISGHVSLFWYQQALGQGPEFLTYFQNEAQLDKSGLPSDRFFAERPEGSVSTLKIQRTQQEDSAVYLCASLDRGRGGYTFGSGTRLTVV.

This chain joins TRBV12-3 or TRBV12-4 and TRBJ1-2, with D hard to call. The CDR3 is 13 amino acids. V lost 5 bases to trimming and J lost 4 bases, with 11 bases between them. Written as DNA, the CDR3 is TGTGCCAGCAGTCCCGGGGAGTTCTATGGCTACACCTTC. It specifies CASSPGEFYGYTF.

This chain joins TRBV18 and TRBJ2-3, with a weak D call TRBD1 (6 bases). The ends were cut back, 5 bases at V and 2 bases at J, with 14 bases in the middle. The length of the CDR3 is 15 residues. Per the germline V gene, CDR1 is KGHSH and CDR2 is LQKENI. CDR3 residues: CASSLGQTLTDTQYF. CDR3 nucleotides: TGTGCCAGCTCATTAGGACAGACACTCACAGATACGCAGTATTTT.

This chain joins TRBV24-1 and TRBJ2-1; weak D call: TRBD1 (6 bases). The ends were cut back, 4 bases at V and 10 bases at J, with 13 bases in the middle. The length of the CDR3 is 13 residues. Germline V gene data show CDR1 as KGHDR and CDR2 as SFDVKD. The CDR3 DNA reads TGTGCCACCAGTGACCAACCCGGACAGGAGCAGTTCTTC. Translation gives CATSDQPGQEQFF.

The genes are TRBV9 and TRBJ2-7, with TRBD1 matching 9 bases. Trimming cost V 3 bases and J 5 bases; bases outside gene matches: 12. The CDR3 loop spans 16 amino acids. Germline CDR1 reads SGDLS; CDR2 reads YYNGEE. CDR3 DNA: TGTGCCAGCAGCGCCAATACAGGGGGCGCGTTGCACGAGCAGTACTTC. It translates to CASSANTGGALHEQYF.

The CDR3 DNA is TGTGCCAGTAGCACTCGGATGGGGGCCGAGATAGATACGCAGTATTTT. It encodes CASSTRMGAEIDTQYF. This chain connects TRBV19 to TRBJ2-3; D perhaps matches TRBD1 (6 bases). The CDR3 has 16 residues. V lost 6 bases and J lost 5, with 21 bases in between. Germline lookup yields CDR1 LNHDA and CDR2 SQIVND (reference sequence).

The chain combines TRBV11-2 with TRBJ1-1; 9 bases align to TRBD1. J gave up 1 base and V 7 bases, and 7 bases lay outside the gene matches. Germline V CDR1 and CDR2: SGHAT, FQNNGV. The CDR3 has 15 amino acids. The CDR3 nucleotides read TGTGCCAGCAAATTACAGGGGGCCGCGAACACTGAAGCTTTCTTT. Its protein product is CASKLQGAANTEAFF.

This chain joins TRBV19 and TRBJ2-3; 10 bases fit TRBD2. With 6 bases clipped from V and 0 bases from J, the junction kept 3 bases outside the gene matches. The V gene's germline CDR1 is LNHDA and CDR2 SQIVND (reference sequence). The CDR3 loop spans 15 amino acids. CDR3 DNA: TGTGCCAGTAGGTCACTAGCGGGGAGCACAGATACGCAGTATTTT. Its protein product is CASRSLAGSTDTQYF.

This chain uses TRBV23-1 with TRBJ1-6; the D gene is possibly TRBD1 (6 bases). TRBV23-1 is recorded as an ORF, its role being uncertain. V dropped 4 bases and J dropped 0 bases, with 13 bases sitting between them. CDR3 length equals 17 residues. The CDR3 here is CASSLGQGSSYNSPLHF. Written as DNA, the CDR3 is TGCGCCAGCAGTCTTGGCCAGGGGAGCTCCTATAATTCACCCCTCCACTTT.

V is TRBV7-7 and J is TRBJ2-7, with 10 bases matching TRBD1. The CDR3 has 15 residues. The germline CDR1 and CDR2 sequences are SSHAT and FNYEAQ (reference sequence). The V segment lost 4 bases and the J segment 0 bases; nucleotides outside the gene matches: 3. In nucleotides, the CDR3 is TGTGCCAGCAGCTCCGGGACAGGGGACTCCTACGAGCAGTACTTC. Translating gives CASSSGTGDSYEQYF.

The chain recombines TRBV7-8 with TRBJ2-7; 12 bases are shared with TRBD2. V was clipped by 5 bases and J by 2 bases; unmatched bases: 7. The CDR3 extends over 16 amino acids. CDR1 SGHVS and CDR2 FQNEAQ come from the germline V gene. As DNA, the CDR3 is TGTGCCAGCAGCGCAGGACTAGCGGGGACAACCTACGAGCAGTACTTC. Its protein product is CASSAGLAGTTYEQYF.

The V gene is TRBV24-1, the J gene TRBJ2-1, with TRBD2 matching 7 bases. The CDR3 is 15 amino acids. Germline loops: CDR1 KGHDR, CDR2 SFDVKD. The trim removed 4 bases at V and 0 bases at J, leaving 2 bases unmatched. This chain's CDR3 is CATSEGGFSYNEQFF. CDR3 nucleotides: TGTGCCACCAGTGAGGGGGGGTTCTCCTACAATGAGCAGTTCTTC.

The V gene is TRBV3-1 (or the pseudogene TRBV3-2), the J gene TRBJ2-7; D perhaps matches TRBD2 (5 bases). V lost 2 bases and J 6 bases, leaving 11 bases between the germline ends. The length of the CDR3 is 13 residues. Germline V lookup: CDR1 LGHDT, CDR2 YNNKEL (reference sequence). The CDR3 DNA follows: TGTGCCAGCAGCCAAACCCCCGAGGGCGAGCAGTACTTC. As protein: CASSQTPEGEQYF.

The V gene is TRBV25-1, the J gene TRBJ2-7; D might be TRBD1 (5 bases). The V end was cut by 4 bases, the J end by 4 bases, with 11 bases between. This CDR3 contains 13 residues. Per the germline V gene, CDR1 is MGHDK and CDR2 is SYGVNS. CDR3 nucleotide sequence: TGTGCCAGCAGTGGGGATGACAGTTACGAGCAGTACTTC. Protein sequence: CASSGDDSYEQYF.

V usage is TRBV15 and J usage is TRBJ2-6; TRBD1 might be the D (6 bases). V dropped 3 bases and J dropped 0 bases, with 15 bases sitting between them. Germline values: CDR1 LNHNV, CDR2 YYDKDF (reference sequence). This CDR3 contains 18 residues. The CDR3 DNA reads as TGTGCCACCAGCAGGAATCCGGGACAAAGCTCTGGGGCCAACGTCCTGACTTTC. This codes for CATSRNPGQSSGANVLTF.

The V and J genes are TRBV19 and TRBJ1-5; D uncertain. Germline V lookup: CDR1 LNHDA, CDR2 SQIVND (reference sequence). Deletions cut 3 bases from V and 6 bases from J, with 9 bases between. CDR3 length: 13 amino acids. The DNA for the CDR3 is TGTGCCAGTAGTATTTCAACTCCTCAGCCCCAGCATTTT. Translating it yields CASSISTPQPQHF.

DNA for the CDR3: TGTGCCAGTAGGGACAGGGTTGACTATGGCTACACCTTC. Encoded protein: CASRDRVDYGYTF. The V and J genes are TRBV19 and TRBJ1-2; 8 nucleotides align to TRBD1. Trimming removed 6 bases from V and 3 bases from J; junction bases left unmatched: 3. The germline V gene encodes CDR1 LNHDA and CDR2 SQIVND (reference sequence). CDR3 length equals 13 residues. Drawing the rest from reference TRBV19 and TRBJ1-2, the complete variable domain is DGGITQSPKYLFRKEGQNVTLSCEQNLNHDAMYWYRQDPGQGLRLIYYSQIVNDFQKGDIAEGYSVSREKKESFPLTVTSAQKNPTAFYLCASRDRVDYGYTFGSGTRLTVV.

This chain uses TRBV5-4 with TRBJ1-6; 8 bases align to TRBD1. This CDR3 region has 16 residues. The V segment lost 4 bases and the J segment 3 bases; nucleotides outside the gene matches: 6. Germline CDR1 is SGHNT and CDR2 is YYREEE (reference sequence). CDR3 coding DNA: TGTGCCAGCAGCCGCCCCGGACAGGGCTATAATTCACCCCTCCACTTT. Residues: CASSRPGQGYNSPLHF.

The V and J genes are TRBV3-1 (or the pseudogene TRBV3-2) and TRBJ2-7; TRBD1 is a possible D gene (6 bases). This CDR3 has 14 residues. V gave up 3 bases and J gave up 5 bases, with 14 bases separating them. In germline, CDR1 is LGHDT, CDR2 YNNKEL (reference sequence). The DNA of the CDR3 is TGTGCCAGCAGCCAGAGGGACACCTTCCACGAGCAGTACTTC. Translated, it gives CASSQRDTFHEQYF.

Comments on this clone: Other DNA variants within this sample encode the same CDR3. The rearrangement joins TRBV7-2 to TRBJ1-1; a possible D gene is TRBD1 (5 bases). This CDR3 contains 14 residues. CDR1 and CDR2 (germline): SGHTA, FQGNSA. V lost 1 base to trimming and J lost 4 bases, with 10 bases between them. The CDR3 nucleotides read TGTGCCAGCAGCTTAGGGGGCGGGAGCACTGAAGCTTTCTTT. Its protein is CASSLGGGSTEAFF.

This clone occurred once. CDR3: CASSGQALNYGYTF. The CDR3 DNA reads as TGTGCCAGCTCGGGACAGGCCTTGAACTATGGCTACACCTTC. V usage is TRBV6-5 and J usage is TRBJ1-2, with TRBD1 identical over 8 bases. The V segment lost 8 bases and the J segment 2 bases; nucleotides outside the gene matches: 7. The germline CDR1 and CDR2 sequences are MNHEY and SVGAGI. The CDR3 has 14 amino acids.

The genes are TRBV12-3 or TRBV12-4 and TRBJ1-2, with D perhaps TRBD1 (6 bases). The CDR3 loop spans 12 amino acids. The V end was cut by 3 bases, the J end by 7 bases, with 9 bases between. The CDR3 is CASSFSRGGYTF. The CDR3 region has the DNA TGTGCCAGCAGTTTCTCCAGGGGTGGCTACACCTTC.

Only one count was recorded for this clone. The rearrangement uses TRBV15 and TRBJ1-1; the D gene is possibly TRBD1 (5 bases). The CDR3 is 15 amino acids. The germline CDR1 and CDR2 sequences are LNHNV and YYDKDF (reference sequence). The V and J ends lost 0 bases and 1 base respectively, with 9 bases between them. The CDR3 sequence is CATSRDPTANTEAFF. The CDR3 nucleotides are TGTGCCACCAGCAGAGATCCGACAGCGAACACTGAAGCTTTCTTT.

The chain joins TRBV15 to TRBJ1-2; the match to TRBD1 covers 7 bases. V shed 5 bases, J shed 7 bases, and the junction held 4 bases outside the gene matches. CDR3 length: 12 residues. CDR1 is LNHNV, CDR2 YYDKDF, per germline (reference sequence). CDR3 in amino acids: CATSSNRGGYTF. CDR3 bases: TGTGCCACCAGCTCCAACAGGGGTGGCTACACCTTC. Full variable domain (missing parts from reference TRBV15 and TRBJ1-2): DAMVIQNPRYQVTQFGKPVTLSCSQTLNHNVMYWYQQKSSQAPKLLFHYYDKDFNNEADTPDNFQSRRPNTSFCFLDIRSPGLGDTAMYLCATSSNRGGYTFGSGTRLTVV.

This clone is a singleton in its sample. The chain couples TRBV5-4 to TRBJ1-5; weak D call: TRBD1 (6 bases). This CDR3 contains 15 residues. Germline V gene sequence: CDR1 SGHNT, CDR2 YYREEE (reference sequence). The V and J ends lost 0 bases and 1 base respectively, with 8 bases between them. The CDR3 here is CASSLAGDSNQPQHF. The CDR3 nucleotides are TGTGCCAGCAGCTTGGCAGGGGACAGCAATCAGCCCCAGCATTTT.

This clone was found once. The J gene is TRBJ1-5, the V gene TRBV27; D gene uncertain. The CDR3 sequence is 13 residues long. The germline V gene has CDR1 MNHEY and CDR2 SMNVEV (reference sequence). V was cut by 5 bases and J by 7 bases, with 12 bases left in between. The DNA of the CDR3 is TGTGCCAGCAGTCCTACCGACATACAGCCCCAGCATTTT. Protein product: CASSPTDIQPQHF.

The chain employs TRBV27 and TRBJ2-7; 8 bases match TRBD1. The CDR3 covers 15 residues. Trimming cost V 2 bases and J 2 bases; bases outside gene matches: 5. Germline lookup yields CDR1 MNHEY and CDR2 SMNVEV (reference sequence). The CDR3 region is CASSLPGTGPYEQYF. For the CDR3, the DNA is TGTGCCAGCAGTTTACCCGGGACAGGACCCTACGAGCAGTACTTC.

The gene calls are TRBV28 and TRBJ2-2; maybe TRBD1 (5 bases). The CDR3 contains 13 residues. Germline V lookup: CDR1 MDHEN, CDR2 SYDVKM. Deletions cut 6 bases from V and 5 bases from J, with 10 bases between. CDR3 in amino acids: CASRPTGTGELFF. The CDR3 nucleotides are TGTGCCAGCAGACCCACAGGTACCGGGGAGCTGTTTTTT.

This sequence joins TRBV19 and TRBJ2-7, with 7 positions matching TRBD1. Trimming cost V 6 bases and J 3 bases; bases outside gene matches: 5. This CDR3 has 13 amino acids. Germline V lookup: CDR1 LNHDA, CDR2 SQIVND (reference sequence). CDR3 DNA: TGTGCCAGTAGACAGGGGACCAGCTACGAGCAGTACTTC. It encodes CASRQGTSYEQYF.

The rearrangement joins TRBV3-1 (or the pseudogene TRBV3-2) to TRBJ1-6; no clear D. The CDR3 is 14 residues long. Germline-derived CDR1 and CDR2 are LGHDT and YNNKEL (reference sequence). The V end was cut by 3 bases, the J end by 5 bases, with 8 bases between. The CDR3 region is CASSQTGDNSPLHF. In DNA, the CDR3 is TGTGCCAGCAGCCAGACCGGGGATAATTCACCCCTCCACTTT.

The chain has TRBV19 and TRBJ1-5; 11 nucleotides align to TRBD1. Germline-derived CDR1 and CDR2 are LNHDA and SQIVND (reference sequence). Trimming cost V 0 bases and J 7 bases; bases outside gene matches: 8. The CDR3 runs to 17 residues. CDR3 sequence reads: CASSIDGGQGAGQPQHF. The CDR3 DNA reads as TGTGCCAGTAGTATAGATGGAGGACAGGGGGCCGGGCAGCCCCAGCATTTT.